This TCR beta chain is from a study of CD8+CD57+ T cells in acquired aplastic anemia. Genomic DNA templated the TCR beta VDJ and CDR3 profiling. Each CDR3 protein is one row after TCRdb ran MiXCR on the reads. The table includes more than 70,000 distinct CDR3 sequences, 70% detected once. Germline CDR1 reads LNHNV; CDR2 reads YYDKDF (reference sequence). CDR3 size: 14 residues. The V and J ends lost 6 bases and 11 bases, in that order; junction bases with no gene match: 12. Previously, flow cytometry had revealed CD8+CD57+ cell expansion in the patients chosen for sequencing. This chain uses TRBV15 with TRBJ2-5; 10 nucleotides align to TRBD1. The source is a human donor with aplastic anemia. Sequences were obtained from sorted CD4+, CD8+, or CD8+CD57+ T cells (not recorded which) from PBMCs. The CDR3 DNA reads as TGTGCCACCAGTTGGGACAGGGGAATGGGGGAGCAGTACTTC. Translation: CATSWDRGMGEQYF.